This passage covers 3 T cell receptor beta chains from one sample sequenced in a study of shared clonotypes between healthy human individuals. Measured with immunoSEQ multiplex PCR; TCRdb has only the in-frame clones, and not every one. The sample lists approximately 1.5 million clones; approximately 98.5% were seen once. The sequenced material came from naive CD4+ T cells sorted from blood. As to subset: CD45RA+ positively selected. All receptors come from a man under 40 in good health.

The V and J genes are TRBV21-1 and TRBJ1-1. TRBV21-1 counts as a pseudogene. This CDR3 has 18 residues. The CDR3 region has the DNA TGTGCCAGCAGCAAACTTCCCAAATTGGTCAGTAGTCGTACTGAAGCTTTCTTT. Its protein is CASSKLPKLVSSRTEAFF.

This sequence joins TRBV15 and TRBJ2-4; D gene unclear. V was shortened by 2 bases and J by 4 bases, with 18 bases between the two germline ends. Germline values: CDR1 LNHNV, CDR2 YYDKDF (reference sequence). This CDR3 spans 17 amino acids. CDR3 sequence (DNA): TGTGCCACCAGCAGATTACAGCAAACAGACATAAAAAACATTCAGTACTTC. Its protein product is CATSRLQQTDIKNIQYF.

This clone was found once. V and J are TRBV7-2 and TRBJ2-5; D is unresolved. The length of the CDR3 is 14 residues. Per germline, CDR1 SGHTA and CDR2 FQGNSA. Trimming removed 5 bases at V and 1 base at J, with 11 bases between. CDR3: CASSQKGTQETQYF. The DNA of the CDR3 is TGTGCCAGCAGCCAAAAGGGTACCCAAGAGACCCAGTACTTC.